The 21 T cell receptor beta chains presented below share a single source sample, sequenced in a study of T-cell memory formation after mild COVID-19. TCRdb fed the 5' RACE reads into MiXCR, producing one record per CDR3 protein. The sample holds about 350,000 distinct CDR3 sequences, about an eighth seen once. The sample consisted of PBMCs or a T cell subset sorted from them (not recorded which). Receptor source: a man aged 18-30 years who had mild COVID-19 (a few samples of this study predate the infection). Cell type and time point are not known.

This clonotype appeared many times. The chain links TRBV6-2 or TRBV6-3 to TRBJ2-1, with no clear D. V gave up 0 bases and J gave up 9 bases, with 15 bases separating them. CDR1 is MNHEY and CDR2 is SVGEGT in the germline V gene. The CDR3 runs to 15 residues. The CDR3 here is CASSYSSLWVGEQFF. The CDR3 bases are TGTGCCAGCAGTTACTCCTCTCTGTGGGTAGGTGAGCAGTTCTTC.

In this sample, this clonotype turned up many times. In DNA, the CDR3 is TGCGCCAGCAGCCAAGATTGGCCCCTCAGCACAGATACGCAGTATTTT. The encoded protein is CASSQDWPLSTDTQYF. V gene TRBV4-1 combines with J gene TRBJ2-3; D ambiguous. V shed 0 bases and J shed 0 bases, with 10 bases lying between them. The CDR3 is 16 residues long. Looked up from germline, CDR1 is MGHRA and CDR2 is YSYEKL.

This clonotype has a handful of counts. The V and J genes are TRBV5-1 and TRBJ2-2; D not certain. Trimming took off 0 bases at V and 6 bases at J, with 9 bases between the two ends. The CDR3 loop spans 14 amino acids. Germline V gene data show CDR1 as SGHRS and CDR2 as YFSETQ. Written as DNA, the CDR3 is TGCGCCAGCAGCTTGGGACGCGACGCCGGGGAGCTGTTTTTT. Amino acid sequence: CASSLGRDAGELFF.

The CDR3 coding sequence is TGTGCCAGCAGCAGCCTGGGCAGTTACCAAGAGACCCAGTACTTC. Protein: CASSSLGSYQETQYF. The rearrangement joins TRBV7-6 to TRBJ2-5; D gene unclear. Germline V lookup: CDR1 SGHVS, CDR2 FNYEAQ. With 5 bases removed from V and 0 bases from J, the gap between germline ends came to 13 bases. The CDR3 sequence is 15 residues long.

This clonotype was counted between two and nine times. The CDR3 DNA reads TGTGCCAGCAGCTTGAAAACGGTGTTCACATACAATGAGCAGTTCTTC. Translated, it gives CASSLKTVFTYNEQFF. The rearrangement joins TRBV7-2 to TRBJ2-1; D not resolved. The CDR3 covers 16 residues. Trimming pared 3 bases from V and 4 bases from J, leaving 16 bases between. Germline-derived CDR1 and CDR2 are SGHTA and FQGNSA. Combining the CDR3 with reference TRBV7-2 and TRBJ2-1 gives the whole variable domain GAGVSQSPSNKVTEKGKDVELRCDPISGHTALYWYRQSLGQGLEFLIYFQGNSAPDKSGLPSDRFSAERTGGSVSTLTIQRTQQEDSAVYLCASSLKTVFTYNEQFFGPGTRLTVL.

J is TRBJ1-2 and V is TRBV7-9, with 8 bases matching TRBD1. The germline V gene has CDR1 SEHNR and CDR2 FQNEAQ (reference sequence). This CDR3 has 14 residues. J gave up 3 bases and V 8 bases, and 8 bases lay outside the gene matches. The CDR3 DNA is TGTGCCAGCGATGCAGGGGGCCGGGACTATGGCTACACCTTC. It specifies CASDAGGRDYGYTF.

The chain carries TRBV7-2 and TRBJ1-5; perhaps TRBD1 as D (5 bases). The CDR3 spans 13 residues. In germline, CDR1 is SGHTA, CDR2 FQGNSA. The ends were cut back, 5 bases at V and 7 bases at J, with 12 bases in the middle. The CDR3 sequence: CASSTRGQQPQHF. The DNA of the CDR3 is TGTGCCAGCAGCACAAGAGGACAACAGCCCCAGCATTTT.

This clonotype was found a few times. J is TRBJ2-1 and V is TRBV6-5; no clear D. The CDR3 covers 15 residues. V was clipped by 5 bases and J by 2 bases, with 13 bases between them. Germline V gene sequence: CDR1 MNHEY, CDR2 SVGAGI. CDR3 DNA sequence: TGTGCCAGCAGTCCCCTTGAGGAAACCTACAATGAGCAGTTCTTC. Translation: CASSPLEETYNEQFF.

This clonotype was observed many times. This chain uses TRBV5-1 with TRBJ1-6, with D perhaps matching TRBD1 (5 bases). The length of the CDR3 is 12 residues. Per the germline V gene, CDR1 is SGHRS and CDR2 is YFSETQ. The V and J ends lost 7 bases and 7 bases respectively, with 9 bases between them. The DNA of the CDR3 is TGCGCCAGCCGGGGCGGCAATTCACCCCTCCACTTT. Encoded protein: CASRGGNSPLHF.

The CDR3 sequence is CASSLTDRQETQYF. The CDR3, as DNA: TGTGCCAGCAGCTTGACCGACAGGCAAGAGACCCAGTACTTC. J is TRBJ2-5 and V is TRBV5-4; possible D gene TRBD1, 6 bases. V was cut by 1 base and J by 2 bases, with 9 bases left in between. Germline V gives CDR1 SGHNT, CDR2 YYREEE (reference sequence). This CDR3 spans 14 amino acids.

This clonotype was counted at least ten times. V usage is TRBV5-1 and J usage is TRBJ2-3, with D perhaps assigned TRBD1 or TRBD2 (6 bases each). The germline CDR1 and CDR2 sequences are SGHRS and YFSETQ. This CDR3 spans 15 amino acids. Trimming took 6 bases from V and 2 from J, leaving 16 bases between them. CDR3 in amino acids: CASNLGGFFTDTQYF. CDR3 DNA sequence: TGCGCCAGCAACCTAGGGGGGTTTTTCACAGATACGCAGTATTTT.

This clonotype was observed a handful of times. The V call is TRBV28, the J call TRBJ2-3, with a weak D call TRBD2 (7 bases). Trimming pared 8 bases from V and 4 bases from J, leaving 19 bases between. Germline CDR1 and CDR2: MDHEN and SYDVKM. The length of the CDR3 is 15 residues. CDR3 sequence: CASLLRGGAADTQYF. CDR3 nucleotide sequence: TGTGCCAGCCTCCTGAGGGGGGGCGCCGCAGATACGCAGTATTTT.

This clonotype was recorded a few times. The rearrangement links TRBV6-6 to TRBJ1-4; a possible D gene is TRBD1 (5 bases). Germline V CDR1 and CDR2: MNHNY, SVGAGI (reference sequence). CDR3 length: 15 residues. Trimming removed 6 bases at V and 8 bases at J, with 19 bases between. The CDR3 coding sequence is TGTGCCAGCAGCCCACCGTTAGGGGTTAACGAAAAACTGTTTTTT. It specifies CASSPPLGVNEKLFF.

This sequence joins TRBV6-6 and TRBJ1-2, with 7 bases aligning to TRBD1. CDR1 is MNHNY, CDR2 SVGAGI, per germline (reference sequence). The CDR3 sequence is 15 residues long. The V gene end was trimmed by 5 bases and the J gene end by 2 bases; junction bases not matched to a gene: 8. The CDR3 coding sequence is TGTGCCAGCAGTACGGGTGGGACAGCCAACTATGGCTACACCTTC. Translating it yields CASSTGGTANYGYTF.

This clonotype was recorded at least ten times. The V and J genes are TRBV4-2 and TRBJ1-6; D not certain. Germline values: CDR1 LGHNA, CDR2 YNFKEQ. Deletions cut 4 bases from V and 0 bases from J, with 7 bases between. The CDR3 is made up of 15 amino acids. The CDR3 sequence: CASSLVSSYNSPLHF. The DNA of the CDR3 is TGTGCCAGCAGCCTTGTAAGCTCCTATAATTCACCCCTCCACTTT.

The rearrangement uses TRBV29-1 and TRBJ2-5, with D possibly matching TRBD2 (5 bases). Trimming removed 0 bases from V and 5 bases from J, with 13 bases in between. The CDR3 extends over 14 amino acids. Germline V gene sequence: CDR1 SQVTM, CDR2 ANQGSEA. The CDR3 region has the DNA TGCAGCGTTGAAGAACCGGGCACGGGGGAGACCCAGTACTTC. Translated, it gives CSVEEPGTGETQYF.

This clonotype has just a few counts. The J gene is TRBJ1-1, the V gene TRBV20-1, with 9 nucleotides matching TRBD1. The V gene's germline CDR1 is DFQATT and CDR2 SNEGSKA (reference sequence). The CDR3 is 13 amino acids. Trimming removed 6 bases from V and 0 bases from J; junction bases left unmatched: 2. CDR3 coding DNA: TGCAGTGCAGGACAGGGGATGAACACTGAAGCTTTCTTT. Residues: CSAGQGMNTEAFF.

This clonotype was found a few times. This chain connects TRBV25-1 to TRBJ2-7; D tentatively reads TRBD1 or TRBD2 (5 bases each). Germline CDR1 reads MGHDK; CDR2 reads SYGVNS. V lost 1 base, J lost 6 bases, and 16 bases lay in between. The CDR3 contains 15 residues. CDR3 region: CASSESVGTRGEQYF. The CDR3 DNA reads as TGTGCCAGCAGTGAATCTGTCGGGACCCGAGGCGAGCAGTACTTC.

The V and J genes are TRBV30 and TRBJ1-6; D is possibly TRBD1 (5 bases). V was shortened by 0 bases and J by 10 bases, with 13 bases between the two germline ends. Germline V CDR1 and CDR2: GTSNPN, SVGIG (reference sequence). CDR3 length: 14 amino acids. The CDR3 DNA reads as TGTGCCTGGAGTGTATCCCCGGGGCGATCACCCCTCCACTTT. Translation gives CAWSVSPGRSPLHF.

The chain uses TRBV3-1 and TRBJ2-5; perhaps TRBD1 as D (7 bases). The CDR3 is 14 amino acids. CDR1 LGHDT and CDR2 YNNKEL come from the germline V gene (reference sequence). With 3 bases removed from V and 4 bases from J, the gap between germline ends came to 12 bases. The CDR3 DNA sequence: TGTGCCAGCAGCCAGAGGAGGGGGCGAGAGACCCAGTACTTC. Translation: CASSQRRGRETQYF.

This clonotype was seen repeatedly, ten times or more. CDR3 DNA sequence: TGCGCCAGCAGAGCCGTGTTCGCGGGACGGAGTTACGAGCAGTACGTC. It is translated as CASRAVFAGRSYEQYV. The chain combines TRBV23-1 with TRBJ2-7, with a possible D match to TRBD2 (6 bases). TRBV23-1 falls under the ORF class, with uncertain function. V lost 6 bases, J lost 4 bases, and 22 bases lay in between. This CDR3 has 16 amino acids.